This T cell receptor beta chain is from a study of T cell responses to AZD1222 COVID-19 vaccine (TCRdb year 2021). In terms of the full investigation: A total of 230 to 250 trial participants underwent TCR sequencing, of whom some 210 received two doses of AZD1222 and 26 received two doses of the MenACWY control vaccine. Trial participants were enrolled into age subgroups of 18-55, 56-69 and 70-plus years, which contained around 140, 26 and 57 TCR-sequenced participants, respectively. The full study reports these points: Most participants were white British and females outnumbered males, and the authors suggested that clonal diversity may have been underestimated. Epitopes outside the regions mutated in the B.1.351 and B.1.1.7 variants were reportedly recognized by nearly half of the unique spike-specific TCRs. Conclusions about previously exposed vaccinees are limited, since just five to seven AZD1222 recipients were seropositive for SARS-CoV-2 at baseline. Vaccine-associated CD4 TCRs spanned the whole spike protein, with dominant responses in regions 160-218 and 743-854. After two AZD1222 doses, spike-specific TCR breadth and depth were significantly higher than at day 0 and than in MenACWY recipients. Because no day 14 peak-response samples were available, repertoires were characterized only after the peak T cell response. The 56-69-year group was small, and its depth increase did not reach significance, likely because of low power.

As to this clone: Its antigen has not been determined. Base qualities are not provided; no much larger clone lies one nucleotide away.

The CDR3, cysteine through phenylalanine, is 14 amino acids long. Only the CDR3 region is kept as DNA, spanning 42 bases read in frame from base 1. Via the germline V gene (reference sequence), CDR1 is SGHNT and CDR2 YYREEE. V is reduced by 0 bases and J by 5 bases, leaving a spacing of 9 bases between them. In the paper's terms, the time point label means: baseline before first vaccination. What the treatment or condition label conveys for this sample: meningococcal conjugate vaccine given as trial control. Vaccinee samples came from UK trials COV001 and COV002, including a single-blind randomized controlled phase 2/3 trial of AZD1222 (ChAdOx1 nCoV-19) in healthy adults. Trial participant PBMC samples were collected at day 0 and day 28 after the second dose for TCRbeta chain sequencing. The CDR3 regions of human TCRbeta chains were analyzed by immunosequencing. Per the original workflow: Repertoire TCRs were checked for matches against a reference library of SARS-CoV-2-specific TCRs that had been generated using the MIRA antigen-specificity platform. Breadth meant the fraction of unique TCRs that were SARS-CoV-2-associated, whereas depth meant the fraction of total T cells that were SARS-CoV-2-associated. Using the MIRA data, each spike-specific TCR was assigned both to the spike region to which the TCR was reactive and to a CD4 or CD8 class. Log10-transformed breadth and depth values were compared by one-way ANOVA with Sidak's multiple comparisons tests. TCRdb re-hosts the immuneACCESS table, in-frame sequences only. Its copies lack some clones; in the studies checked, an unresolved V gene accounts for under half of them, and the cause for the rest is not known. For V, J and clone size, that table is used; D and trimming come from the DNA. The sample data list approximately 110,000 clones, and approximately 85% of these were observed just once. In total, the top ten clones hold 9.5% to 15% of the sample.

The sample was peripheral blood, taken on day 0 of MenACWY control vaccination. Recombination connected TRBV5-4 to TRBJ1-5; the D gene is possibly TRBD1, with 6 bases matching. The sequence was collected from an adult in good health. The CDR3 region has the sequence CASSLAGADQPQHF. In nucleotides, the sequence is TGTGCCAGCAGCTTGGCGGGGGCGGATCAGCCCCAGCATTTT.